This record concerns one T cell receptor beta chain sequence. The antigen remains undetermined. The V end was cut by 0 bases, the J end by 6 bases, with 11 bases between. The CDR3 is 14 amino acids. The germline V gene has CDR1 LGHNA and CDR2 YNFKEQ. The sample comes from a study of T cells and copy number aberrations in small-cell lung cancer. General study findings and limits: The study's sample size was small, so findings need validation.

Some clones are missing from TCRdb's copy, which holds only in-frame ones; the method was immunoSEQ multiplex PCR. The profile shows about 3,100 clones, approximately 90% of them singletons. This sequence originates from a man aged 50 to 60 with small cell lung cancer. The rearrangement uses TRBV4-2 and TRBJ1-1; D unresolved. Sequencing was performed on normal tissue next to the tumor. CDR3 region: CASSQELGGPEAFF. As DNA, the CDR3 is TGTGCCAGCAGCCAAGAGCTGGGTGGCCCTGAAGCTTTCTTT.